The clone carrying this TCR beta chain was recorded at least ten times. The antigen is not known. Axillary draining lymph nodes of breast cancer patients supplied the node samples. This record comes from a study of breast tumors, draining lymph nodes, adjacent tissues. Each CDR3 protein gets one entry after TCRdb re-called the multiplex PCR reads with MiXCR. The data show 200,000 or so distinct CDR3 sequences, approximately 30% seen once. Whole-study findings and limits: That most tumor T cells come from lymph nodes remained unproven.

The CDR3 is made up of 16 amino acids. The junction had 11 bases not matched to a gene; V was cut back by 5 bases and J by 5 bases. The V gene's germline CDR1 is MNHEY and CDR2 SVGAGI. The source of this sequence is a female donor with breast cancer. Some clones in this sample may be carry-over from other donors' samples. Sequencing was carried out using axillary lymph node tissue. The J gene is TRBJ2-2, the V gene TRBV6-5; 7 bases line up with TRBD2. The CDR3 bases are TGTGCCAGCAGTCCGCCGACTAGCCGAAGGACCGGGGAGCTGTTTTTT. It translates to CASSPPTSRRTGELFF.